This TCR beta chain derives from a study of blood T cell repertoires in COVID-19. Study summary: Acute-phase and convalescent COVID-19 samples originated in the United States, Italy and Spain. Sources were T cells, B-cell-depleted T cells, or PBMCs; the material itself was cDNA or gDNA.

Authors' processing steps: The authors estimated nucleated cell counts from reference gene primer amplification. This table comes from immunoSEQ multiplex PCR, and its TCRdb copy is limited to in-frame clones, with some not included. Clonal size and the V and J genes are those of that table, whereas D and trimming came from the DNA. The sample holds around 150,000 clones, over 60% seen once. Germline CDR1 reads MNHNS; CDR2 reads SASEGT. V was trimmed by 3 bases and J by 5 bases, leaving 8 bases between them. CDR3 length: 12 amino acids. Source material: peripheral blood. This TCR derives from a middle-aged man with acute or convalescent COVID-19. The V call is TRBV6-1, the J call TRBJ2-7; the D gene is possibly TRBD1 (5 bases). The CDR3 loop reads CASSEWGNEQYV. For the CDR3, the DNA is TGTGCCAGCAGTGAGTGGGGCAACGAGCAGTACGTC.